In this sample, the clone carrying this T cell receptor (beta chain) turned up a few times. They isolated at least 6.5 million PBMCs from each sample. This sample was taken from a study of blood T cells in healthy people across ages. The second PCR ran roughly 6 to 11 cycles with a sample-barcoded 5' primer and J-beta primers. Every molecule of cDNA carried a tag from a template-switch adaptor with 12 random nucleotides. MiXCR was run by TCRdb on the 5' RACE reads, yielding one entry per CDR3 protein. The sample holds roughly 570,000 distinct CDR3 sequences, about 25% seen once. With V trimmed by 1 base and J by 5 bases, 5 bases remained unmatched. CDR3 length equals 14 residues. The germline gives CDR1 SGHKS, CDR2 YYEKEE (reference sequence).

The material sequenced was blood. The source is a woman in her sixties or seventies in good health. This rearrangement joins TRBV5-5 to TRBJ2-5, with TRBD2 identical over 7 bases. CDR3 amino acids: CASSLRTSRETQYF. In nucleotides, the CDR3 is TGTGCCAGCAGCTTGAGGACTAGTAGGGAGACCCAGTACTTC.